A selection of T cell receptor beta chains follows, all from one sample in a study of Ad26.COV2.S vaccination and SARS-CoV-2 variants. The method was immunoSEQ multiplex PCR; TCRdb's version includes in-frame clones alone and lacks a portion of them. Here the sample spans 300,000 to 400,000 clones, about 90% being singletons. Sequencing was performed on peripheral blood, taken after recovery from COVID-19. The receptors were sampled from a human donor who had recovered from COVID-19. Both conserved end residues are part of each CDR3. Each record gives: J gene, V gene, D gene, CDR3 DNA, CDR3 protein. The D gene is left open where the match is weak.

TRBJ1-1 TRBV25-1 NA TGTGCCAGCAGCGGACAGTATAAGGAAGCTTTCTTT CASSGQYKEAFF
TRBJ2-3 TRBV7-2 TRBD2 TGTGCCAGCAGCATACTAGCGGGCACAGATACGCAGTATTTT CASSILAGTDTQYF
TRBJ2-5 TRBV7-9 NA TGTGCCAGCAGCCCCGCGGAGACCCAGTACTTC CASSPAETQYF
TRBJ2-3 TRBV7-2 NA TGTGCCAGCAGGTTCGGTGCAGACGGCAATACGCAGTATTTT CASRFGADGNTQYF
TRBJ2-7 TRBV20-1 NA TGCAGTGCTAGTCCATCGCGGATTTACGAGCAGTACTTC CSASPSRIYEQYF
TRBJ1-3 TRBV7-6 NA TGTGCCAGCGGGAAGGGATCCCCTCTCTCTGGAAACACCATATATTTT CASGKGSPLSGNTIYF
TRBJ1-2 TRBV5-1 TRBD1 TGCGCCAGCAGCACCACCGGGACAGAAAACTATGGCTACACCTTC CASSTTGTENYGYTF
TRBJ2-5 TRBV5-1 NA TGCGCCAGCAGCTTACGACAGACCCAAGAGACCCAGTACTTC CASSLRQTQETQYF
TRBJ2-1 TRBV18 TRBD1 TGTGCCAGCTCACCAGGGACAGGTAACAATGAGCAGTTCTTC CASSPGTGNNEQFF
TRBJ1-5 TRBV10-3 TRBD1 TGTGCCATCAGTGACCCGACAGGGGATCAGCCCCAGCATTTT CAISDPTGDQPQHF
TRBJ2-5 TRBV7-2 NA TGTGCCAGCAGCTTAGGGCAGGGCGGACGGGAGACCCAGTACTTC CASSLGQGGRETQYF
TRBJ2-7 TRBV18 NA TGTGCCAGCTCACCAGGGAGACAGAGCTACGAGCAGTACTTC CASSPGRQSYEQYF